These 8 T cell receptor beta chains came from one sample sequenced in a study of T cells in Graves' hyperthyroidism and ophthalmopathy. Template material for amplifying TCR beta CDR3 regions consisted of RNA transcripts. With the HTBI primer set, the TCR CDR3 went through a first round of RT-PCR. MiXCR was run by TCRdb on the multiplex PCR reads, yielding one entry per CDR3 protein. This table holds some 760,000 distinct CDR3 sequences, roughly 15% found once. Sequences were obtained from blood. The receptor set was obtained from a young woman with Graves' hyperthyroidism.

In its sample, this clonotype was seen many times. The rearrangement joins TRBV20-1 to TRBJ2-1; D perhaps matches TRBD1 (5 bases). This CDR3 is 15 amino acids long. Germline loops: CDR1 DFQATT, CDR2 SNEGSKA (reference sequence). Trimming took 0 bases from V and 7 from J, leaving 16 bases between them. CDR3 nucleotides: TGCAGTGCTAGAGATGCAGGCAGGGTGAGGAATGAGCAGTTCTTC. Amino acids: CSARDAGRVRNEQFF.

In this sample, this clonotype turned up many times. The chain is built from TRBV6-1 and TRBJ2-5; D perhaps matches TRBD2 (6 bases). V was cut by 6 bases and J by 6 bases, with 11 bases left in between. CDR3 length: 12 amino acids. Germline V gene lookup returns CDR1 MNHNS and CDR2 SASEGT. CDR3 in DNA: TGTGCCAGCAGCCGGGACTCCCAGACCCAGTACTTC. Translated: CASSRDSQTQYF.

The table lists this clonotype with a few counts. The chain joins TRBV9 to TRBJ2-1; no definite D call. Germline V gene sequence: CDR1 SGDLS, CDR2 YYNGEE. The germline V and J ends were trimmed by 4 bases and 7 bases, with 12 bases remaining between them. CDR3 size: 13 residues. The CDR3 DNA sequence: TGTGCCAGCAGCCCTGACGTTAGGAATGAGCAGTTCTTC. This codes for CASSPDVRNEQFF.

This clonotype came up many times. The V and J genes are TRBV7-2 and TRBJ1-1, with 7 bases lining up with TRBD1. The J segment lost 1 base and the V segment lost 2 bases, leaving 7 bases of the junction unmatched. The CDR3 has 16 residues. Germline V CDR1 and CDR2: SGHTA, FQGNSA. DNA of the CDR3: TGTGCCAGCAGCTTACGGCAGGGGGGTCGGAACACTGAAGCTTTCTTT. Translated: CASSLRQGGRNTEAFF.

This clonotype came up a few times. V is TRBV27 and J is TRBJ2-3; TRBD2 matches at 8 bases. V gave up 9 bases and J gave up 6 bases; unmatched junction bases: 14. The germline V gene has CDR1 MNHEY and CDR2 SMNVEV (reference sequence). This CDR3 contains 15 residues. The CDR3: CASTYRAGVGDTQYF. The CDR3 nucleotides read TGTGCCAGTACTTACCGAGCGGGAGTGGGTGATACGCAGTATTTT.

This clonotype turned up a few times. CDR3 nucleotide sequence: TGTGCCAGTAGCCACCCGAGTTTAGTCTACAATGAGCAGTTCTTC. Protein: CASSHPSLVYNEQFF. This chain links TRBV19 with TRBJ2-1, with no clear D. This CDR3 has 15 amino acids. With 6 bases removed from V and 3 bases from J, the gap between germline ends came to 15 bases. Germline V gene lookup returns CDR1 LNHDA and CDR2 SQIVND (reference sequence).

This CDR3 is CSVNYGTGVDEQYF. The CDR3 DNA is TGCAGCGTTAACTACGGGACAGGGGTCGACGAGCAGTACTTC. V is TRBV29-1 and J is TRBJ2-7; 10 nucleotides line up with TRBD1. After removal of 5 bases from V and 5 bases from J, the junction contained 9 bases not matched to a gene. Germline V CDR1 and CDR2: SQVTM, ANQGSEA. The CDR3 extends over 14 amino acids.

This clonotype turned up a few times. The chain combines TRBV6-1 with TRBJ1-2; unclear D gene. Trimming removed 4 bases at V and 5 bases at J, with 14 bases between. This CDR3 contains 14 residues. Germline V gene lookup returns CDR1 MNHNS and CDR2 SASEGT. The DNA for the CDR3 is TGTGCCAGCAGTGGGGGATTACTCCTTTATGGCTACACCTTC. Encoded protein: CASSGGLLLYGYTF.